This TCR beta chain stems from a study of beta chain features in type 1 diabetes. Whole-study context: Sorted cell examination encompassed about 110 million cells across all samples.

With regard to this clone: Its specificity is unknown.

Study observations and caveats: The naive, central memory and Treg TCRB repertoires looked more alike in patients than they did in healthy donors.

Sorting that relied on CD45RO/CCR7/CD25/CD127/CD95/CD27 yielded CD4+ naive, central memory, regulatory and stem cell-like memory cells. The length of the CDR3 is 15 residues. V shed 4 bases and J 7 bases; nucleotides not matched to a gene: 7. The germline gives CDR1 SGHRS, CDR2 YFSETQ. Sequenced material consisted of expressed TCRB transcripts (all of the isolated RNA was reverse transcribed). Sequencing of naive, central memory and regulatory T cell samples gave an average of about 3.9 million reads. Produced via immunoSEQ multiplex PCR; TCRdb's table is partial and in-frame only. Of about 370,000 clones in the sample, roughly 16% are singletons; the top ten hold approximately 0.02%.

V and J are TRBV5-1 and TRBJ2-1; 11 nucleotides align to TRBD2. The sequence was obtained from a woman aged 18-30 years in good health. Source material: naive CD4+ T cells from blood. In DNA form, the CDR3 reads TGCGCCAGCAGCCAAATTGGACTAGCGGGTAATGAGCAGTTCTTC. Its protein is CASSQIGLAGNEQFF.